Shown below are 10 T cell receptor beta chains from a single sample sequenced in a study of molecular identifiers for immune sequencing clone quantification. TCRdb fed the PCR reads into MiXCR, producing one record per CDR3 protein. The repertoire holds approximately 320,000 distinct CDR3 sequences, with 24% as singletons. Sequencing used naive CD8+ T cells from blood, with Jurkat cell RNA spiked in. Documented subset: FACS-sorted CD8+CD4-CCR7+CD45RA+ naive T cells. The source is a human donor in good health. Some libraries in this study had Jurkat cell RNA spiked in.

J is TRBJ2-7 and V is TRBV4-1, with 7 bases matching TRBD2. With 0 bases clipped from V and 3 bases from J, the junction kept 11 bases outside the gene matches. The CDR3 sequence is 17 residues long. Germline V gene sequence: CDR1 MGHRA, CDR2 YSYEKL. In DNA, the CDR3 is TGCGCCAGCAGCCAAGAGCAGGGAGCGGGATTACTCTACGAGCAGTACTTC. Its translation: CASSQEQGAGLLYEQYF.

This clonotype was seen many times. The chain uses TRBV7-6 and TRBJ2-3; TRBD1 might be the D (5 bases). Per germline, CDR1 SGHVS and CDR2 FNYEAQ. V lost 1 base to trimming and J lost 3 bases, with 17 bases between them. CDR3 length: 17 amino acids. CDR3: CASSLGLWGESTDTQYF. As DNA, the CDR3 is TGTGCCAGCAGCTTAGGTCTTTGGGGCGAATCGACAGATACGCAGTATTTT. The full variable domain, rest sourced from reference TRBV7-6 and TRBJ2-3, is GAGVSQSPRYKVTKRGQDVALRCDPISGHVSLYWYRQALGQGPEFLTYFNYEAQQDKSGLPNDRFSAERPEGSISTLTIQRTEQRDSAMYRCASSLGLWGESTDTQYFGPGTRLTVL.

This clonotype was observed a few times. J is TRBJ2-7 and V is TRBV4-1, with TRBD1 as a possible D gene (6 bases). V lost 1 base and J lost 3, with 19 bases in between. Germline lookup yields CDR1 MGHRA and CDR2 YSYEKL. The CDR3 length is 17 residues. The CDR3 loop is CASSQVTSGVQGYEQYF. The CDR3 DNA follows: TGCGCCAGCAGCCAAGTGACCTCAGGGGTCCAGGGCTACGAGCAGTACTTC.

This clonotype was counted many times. The CDR3 loop is CASSPTRDMEQYF. The CDR3 bases are TGCGCCAGCAGCCCGACAAGGGACATGGAGCAGTACTTC. The chain combines TRBV4-3 with TRBJ2-7; a weak D match, TRBD1 (6 bases). Germline V gives CDR1 LGHNA, CDR2 YSLEER. The CDR3 extends over 13 amino acids. Trimming shortened V by 4 bases and J by 7 bases, and 14 bases separated the two germline ends.

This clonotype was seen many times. The CDR3 bases are TGTGCCAGCTCCGGACTCCTCGAAGCACTACAAGAGACCCAGTACTTC. Encoded protein: CASSGLLEALQETQYF. J is TRBJ2-5 and V is TRBV28; the D gene is possibly TRBD2 (5 bases). The CDR3 sequence is 16 residues long. The germline gives CDR1 MDHEN, CDR2 SYDVKM. The V end was cut by 8 bases, the J end by 2 bases, with 21 bases between. Supplemented by reference TRBV28 and TRBJ2-5, the full variable domain reads DVKVTQSSRYLVKRTGEKVFLECVQDMDHENMFWYRQDPGLGLRLIYFSYDVKMKEKGDIPEGYSVSREKKERFSLILESASTNQTSMYLCASSGLLEALQETQYFGPGTRLLVL.

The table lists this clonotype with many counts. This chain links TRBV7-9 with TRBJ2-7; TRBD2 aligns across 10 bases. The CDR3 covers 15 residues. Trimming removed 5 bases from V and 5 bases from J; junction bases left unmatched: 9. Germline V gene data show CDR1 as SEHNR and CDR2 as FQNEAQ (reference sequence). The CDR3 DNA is TGTGCCAGCAGCCCCGCCTCTAGCGGGAGCCACGAGCAGTACTTC. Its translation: CASSPASSGSHEQYF.

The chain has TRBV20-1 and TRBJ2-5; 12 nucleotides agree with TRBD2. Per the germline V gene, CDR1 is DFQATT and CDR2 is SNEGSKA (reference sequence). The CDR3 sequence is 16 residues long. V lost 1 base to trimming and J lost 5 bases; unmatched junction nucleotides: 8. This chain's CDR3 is CSARGPSGGAWETQYF. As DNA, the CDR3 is TGCAGTGCTAGAGGGCCTAGCGGGGGGGCCTGGGAGACCCAGTACTTC.

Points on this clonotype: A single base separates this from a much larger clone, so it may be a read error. DNA of the CDR3: TGTGCCAGCAGCGAGGCAGCGATACGTGAAAAACTGTTTTTT. It codes for CASSEAAIREKLFF. This rearrangement joins TRBV9 to TRBJ1-4; D is unresolved. Trimming cost V 3 bases and J 7 bases, with 13 bases left between them. Germline CDR1 SGDLS, CDR2 YYNGEE. The CDR3 has 14 amino acids.

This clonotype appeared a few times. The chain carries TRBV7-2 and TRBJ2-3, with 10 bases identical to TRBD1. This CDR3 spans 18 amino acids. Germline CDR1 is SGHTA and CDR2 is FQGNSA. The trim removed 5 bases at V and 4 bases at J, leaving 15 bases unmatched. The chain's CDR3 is CASSIPTGGLVLADTQYF. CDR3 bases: TGTGCCAGCAGCATCCCGACAGGGGGCTTGGTCTTGGCAGATACGCAGTATTTT.

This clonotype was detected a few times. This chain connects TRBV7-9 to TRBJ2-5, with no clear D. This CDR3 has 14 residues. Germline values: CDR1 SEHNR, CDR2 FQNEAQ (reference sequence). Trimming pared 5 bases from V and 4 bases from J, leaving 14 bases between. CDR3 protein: CASSHPDWIETQYF. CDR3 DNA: TGTGCCAGCAGCCACCCCGACTGGATAGAGACCCAGTACTTC.